Listed below are T cell receptor beta chains from one sample, sequenced in a study of vaccination effects on CD4 cells after COVID-19. The antigens of these receptors remain unknown. Sequencing used immunoSEQ multiplex PCR; TCRdb keeps in-frame clones, though not all of them. This sample has 50,000 to 65,000 clones; roughly 79% occur once, and the top ten carry around 5.5%. The source was CD4+ T cells from PBMCs cultured with HCoV-OC43 spike peptides, collected before COVID-19 vaccination. These receptors came from a human donor who received a COVID-19 vaccine. CDR3s include the opening cysteine and the closing phenylalanine or tryptophan. The D gene is left open where the match is weak. Only part of the rows carry a size: once, few, many, or a class if the clone is expanded.

clone_size | j_call | d_call | v_call | cdr3_nt | cdr3_aa
NA | TRBJ2-2 | NA | TRBV18 | TGTGCCAGCTCACCAGGAGGGGGAAAAACCGGGGAGCTGTTTTTT | CASSPGGGKTGELFF
NA | TRBJ2-5 | TRBD2 | TRBV19 | TGTGCCAGTAGTTCCATGACTAGCGGCCAAGAGACCCAGTACTTC | CASSSMTSGQETQYF
NA | TRBJ2-2 | NA | TRBV10-2 | TGCGCCAGCAACGGCTACGACACCGGGGAGCTGTTTTTT | CASNGYDTGELFF
NA | TRBJ2-2 | TRBD1 | TRBV5-4 | TGTGCCAGCAGCCGGACAGGGGTCGGTAACACCGGGGAGCTGTTTTTT | CASSRTGVGNTGELFF
NA | TRBJ2-2 | NA | TRBV7-8 | TGTGCCAGCAGCCCACACCGGGACATCAACACCGGGGAGCTGTTTTTT | CASSPHRDINTGELFF
NA | TRBJ2-1 | TRBD1 | TRBV19 | TGTGCCAGTAAGGGACAGTCTAGCTCCTACAATGAGCAGTTCTTC | CASKGQSSSYNEQFF
NA | TRBJ1-5 | NA | TRBV2 | TGTGCCAGCAGTGTTCAGGGAGGGCAGCCCCAGCATTTT | CASSVQGGQPQHF
NA | TRBJ2-1 | NA | TRBV4-1 | TGCGCCAGCAGCCAAGACAGAGGAAGCTCCTACAATGAGCAGTTCTTC | CASSQDRGSSYNEQFF
NA | TRBJ2-1 | NA | TRBV7-3 | TGTGCCAGCAGCTTAGGACCTCCATCCTACAATGAGCAGTTCTTC | CASSLGPPSYNEQFF
NA | TRBJ2-4 | NA | TRBV10-2 | TGCGCCAGCAGTGAGTCAGGGGTTGGAAACATTCAGTACTTC | CASSESGVGNIQYF
NA | TRBJ2-3 | NA | TRBV7-3 | TGTGCCAGCAGCTCGCCGGGACGGCCAGATACGCAGTATTTT | CASSSPGRPDTQYF
NA | TRBJ1-5 | TRBD1 | TRBV12-5 | TGTGCTAGTGGTTTGGAGGGGGCTAGGGGTCAGCCCCAGCATTTT | CASGLEGARGQPQHF
NA | TRBJ2-6 | NA | TRBV20-1 | TGCAGTGCTAGTCCCACAGGCTCTGGGGCCAACGTCCTGACTTTC | CSASPTGSGANVLTF
once | TRBJ1-6 | NA | TRBV14 | TGTGCCAGCAGCCGGCCGGGTGGGAGTTCACCCCTCCACTTT | CASSRPGGSSPLHF
NA | TRBJ2-3 | TRBD2 | TRBV5-1 | TGCGCCAGCAGCCAAACTAGCGGGGCAGCAGATACGCAGTATTTT | CASSQTSGAADTQYF
NA | TRBJ1-6 | NA | TRBV11-2 | TGTGCCAGCAGCCTGTCCGGGGGCTCGGGAGTCTCACCCCTCCACTTT | CASSLSGGSGVSPLHF
once | TRBJ2-5 | NA | TRBV21-1 | TGTGCCAGCAGCAATCCCGGGACACGAGGGCCCGAAGAGACCCAGTACTTC | CASSNPGTRGPEETQYF
NA | TRBJ1-4 | TRBD1 | TRBV6-5 | TGTGCCAGCACCCTAGGACAGGGGCGTGATGAAAAACTGTTTTTT | CASTLGQGRDEKLFF
NA | TRBJ2-5 | NA | TRBV19 | TGTGCCAGTAGTATAAGTGAAGAGACCCAGTACTTC | CASSISEETQYF
NA | TRBJ1-6 | NA | TRBV19 | TGTGCCAGTAGTATTTCCAGGGACAACTATAATTCACCCCTCCACTTT | CASSISRDNYNSPLHF
NA | TRBJ1-1 | NA | TRBV6-6 | TGTGCCAGCAGCCTGCGGGGCACTGAAGCTTTCTTT | CASSLRGTEAFF
NA | TRBJ2-1 | NA | TRBV3-1/TRBV3-2 | TGTGCCAGCAGCCAGATGACGGCAACGGAGCAGTTCTTC | CASSQMTATEQFF
NA | TRBJ1-5 | NA | TRBV30 | TGTGCCTGGAGTGTAGGGGCCGAAACTAGCAATCAGCCCCAGCATTTT | CAWSVGAETSNQPQHF
once | TRBJ2-6 | TRBD1 | TRBV7-8 | TGTGCCAGCAGTCCAAGGGGGCGTGGGGCCAACGTCCTGACTTTC | CASSPRGRGANVLTF
NA | TRBJ1-2 | NA | TRBV19 | TGTGCCAGTAGAACGGGGGCTGTTAACTATGGCTACACCTTC | CASRTGAVNYGYTF
NA | TRBJ2-5 | TRBD2 | TRBV29-1 | TGCAGCGCCGTAGCGGGGGGGCCCAAAGAGACCCAGTACTTC | CSAVAGGPKETQYF
NA | TRBJ2-3 | NA | TRBV5-1 | TGCGCCAGCAGCCAAGACAGCACAGATACGCAGTATTTT | CASSQDSTDTQYF
NA | TRBJ1-1 | NA | TRBV19 | TGTGCCAGTAGTATCTTTAGGGCGACGTTGAACACTGAAGCTTTCTTT | CASSIFRATLNTEAFF
NA | TRBJ1-1 | NA | TRBV3-1/TRBV3-2 | TGTGCCAGCAGCCTCTTTGGGGACGGTCCTGGGGGCACTGAAGCTTTCTTT | CASSLFGDGPGGTEAFF
NA | TRBJ2-1 | TRBD2 | TRBV12-3/TRBV12-4 | TGTGCCAGCAGTTTAGCGGGGGGGAAGCAGTTCTTC | CASSLAGGKQFF
NA | TRBJ2-5 | TRBD2 | TRBV7-8 | TGTGCCAGCAGCTTACCTCTAGCGGGGGGGTTACAAGAGACCCAGTACTTC | CASSLPLAGGLQETQYF
NA | TRBJ1-1 | NA | TRBV6-1 | TGTGCCAGCAGTGAATCGGCAGTGAAGACTGAAGCTTTCTTT | CASSESAVKTEAFF
NA | TRBJ2-1 | TRBD1 | TRBV29-1 | TGCAGCGTTTCGGGGACAGTTAATGAGCAGTTCTTC | CSVSGTVNEQFF
NA | TRBJ2-5 | TRBD1 | TRBV5-1 | TGCGCCAGCAGCTTGACTGGGACAGGGACTGAGACCCAGTACTTC | CASSLTGTGTETQYF
NA | TRBJ1-2 | NA | TRBV4-3 | TGCGCCAGCAGCCAAGAATCCCAGACTAACTATGGCTACACCTTC | CASSQESQTNYGYTF